This T cell receptor (beta chain) was recorded in a study of blood T cell repertoires in COVID-19. For the study at large: PBMCs, B-cell-depleted T cells, or T cells were the source of the cDNA or gDNA that made up the material.

Under the authors' procedure: It was from reference gene primer amplification that nucleated cell counts were estimated. Profiling relied on immunoSEQ multiplex PCR, and the TCRdb table lists in-frame clones only, not all of them. D and trimming come from the DNA, and the V and J calls and clone size come from that table. The sample records 140,000 to 150,000 clones, 75% to 90% being singletons. The germline V gene has CDR1 LNHDA and CDR2 SQIVND (reference sequence). This CDR3 is 13 amino acids long. Trimming took 6 bases from V and 8 from J; bases not matched to a gene: 5. The J gene is TRBJ1-4, the V gene TRBV19; TRBD1 matches at 8 bases. The sequenced sample was peripheral blood. This clonotype was obtained from a human donor in a cohort sampled during active COVID-19. CDR3 residues: CASRDRAGEKLFF. CDR3 DNA: TGTGCCAGTAGGGACAGGGCGGGGGAAAAACTGTTTTTT.